Shown below are 24 T cell receptor beta chains from a single sample sequenced in a study of vaccination and CD4 T cells after COVID-19. Sequenced with the Oncomine TCR Beta short-read assay was DNA taken from cultured CD4+ T cells. From the PCR reads, TCRdb called clonotypes with MiXCR, one entry per CDR3 protein. The sample lists about 21,000 distinct CDR3 sequences; 45% to 50% were seen once. Treatment of the sample: approximately 9-day PBMC culture with coronavirus spike peptide pools or control peptides (ViraFEST assay). The antigens these receptors bind are not known. Sequences were obtained from CD4+ T cells from blood, cultured in vitro. All receptors derive from a human donor who had recovered from COVID-19.

A remark on this clonotype: At one boundary the junction diverges from the germline segment, which might be a read error. The chain's CDR3 is CGASPRTGMNTEAFF. DNA of the CDR3: TGCGGTGCTTCACCAAGGACAGGGATGAACACTGAAGCTTTCTTT. The gene calls are TRBV20-1 and TRBJ1-1, with 8 bases aligning to TRBD1. The CDR3 has 15 residues. Germline CDR1 and CDR2: DFQATT and SNEGSKA (reference sequence).

This clonotype was seen only once. This chain uses TRBV12-3 or TRBV12-4 with TRBJ2-7; TRBD2 agrees at 7 bases. Trimming at V came to 6 bases and at J to 5 bases, leaving 13 bases not matched to a gene. There are 15 residues in the CDR3. The CDR3 sequence is CASSLFGGSPNEQYF. Written as DNA, the CDR3 is TGTGCCAGCAGCTTGTTCGGCGGGAGCCCGAACGAGCAGTACTTC.

The V gene is TRBV15, the J gene TRBJ1-1; D call uncertain. The CDR3 sequence is 14 residues long. CDR1 is LNHNV, CDR2 YYDKDF, per germline (reference sequence). V lost 1 base and J lost 1, with 7 bases in between. CDR3 sequence (DNA): TGTGCCACCAGCAGAGCGGCCGGGAACACTGAAGCTTTCTTT. It codes for CATSRAAGNTEAFF. Supplemented by reference TRBV15 and TRBJ1-1, the full variable domain reads DAMVIQNPRYQVTQFGKPVTLSCSQTLNHNVMYWYQQKSSQAPKLLFHYYDKDFNNEADTPDNFQSRRPNTSFCFLDIRSPGLGDTAMYLCATSRAAGNTEAFFGQGTRLTVV.

This chain uses TRBV7-3 with TRBJ1-2; D is perhaps TRBD1 (5 bases). The length of the CDR3 is 13 residues. The ends were cut back, 5 bases at V and 6 bases at J, with 13 bases in the middle. In germline, CDR1 is SGHTA, CDR2 FQGTGA. CDR3 DNA: TGTGCCAGCAGCAGAGGACAACGGGATGGCTACACCTTC. Translating it yields CASSRGQRDGYTF.

The chain links TRBV30 to TRBJ1-5; the D is unclear. Per germline, CDR1 GTSNPN and CDR2 SVGIG (reference sequence). This CDR3 spans 13 amino acids. Trimming removed 1 base at V and 11 bases at J, with 15 bases between. DNA of the CDR3: TGTGCCTGGAGTGGGGCCTCGGATTCGGCCCAGCATTTT. It translates to CAWSGASDSAQHF.

This clonotype showed up just a few times. The chain carries TRBV5-4 and TRBJ2-7; a possible D gene is TRBD2 (5 bases). Germline lookup yields CDR1 SGHNT and CDR2 YYREEE (reference sequence). CDR3 length equals 15 residues. The V gene lost 1 base and the J gene lost 1 base, with 12 bases spanning the gap. The CDR3 is CASSLNSGSSYEQYF. In nucleotides, the CDR3 is TGTGCCAGCAGCTTGAACTCGGGGAGTTCCTACGAGCAGTACTTC.

The gene calls are TRBV7-2 and TRBJ2-5; 7 nucleotides agree with TRBD2. The CDR3 consists of 14 residues. Germline loops: CDR1 SGHTA, CDR2 FQGNSA. Losses at the gene ends were 5 bases for V and 3 bases for J; bases not matched to a gene: 6. The CDR3 loop reads CASSVTSFKETQYF. Written as DNA, the CDR3 is TGTGCCAGCAGCGTGACTAGCTTCAAAGAGACCCAGTACTTC. Full variable domain (missing parts from reference TRBV7-2 and TRBJ2-5): GAGVSQSPSNKVTEKGKDVELRCDPISGHTALYWYRQSLGQGLEFLIYFQGNSAPDKSGLPSDRFSAERTGGSVSTLTIQRTQQEDSAVYLCASSVTSFKETQYFGPGTRLLVL.

This clonotype turned up a few times. CDR3 region: CSRNILGLYNEQFF. Here the CDR3 DNA reads TGCAGTCGCAATATATTGGGACTATACAATGAGCAGTTCTTC. The V gene is TRBV20-1, the J gene TRBJ2-1, with 7 bases identical to TRBD2. The ends lost 8 bases at V and 4 bases at J; junction bases unmatched: 11. The CDR3 is 14 amino acids. Germline CDR1 is DFQATT and CDR2 is SNEGSKA (reference sequence).

This chain links TRBV11-2 with TRBJ1-6; D remains ambiguous. From germline, CDR1 is SGHAT and CDR2 FQNNGV. This CDR3 region has 13 residues. V was cut by 5 bases and J by 8 bases, with 10 bases left in between. The CDR3 is CASSRGFDSPLHF. As DNA, the CDR3 is TGTGCCAGCAGCCGTGGGTTTGATTCACCCCTCCACTTT.

This clonotype was seen a few times. J is TRBJ1-2 and V is TRBV11-2; D is unclear. V gave up 0 bases and J gave up 3 bases, with 11 bases separating them. The germline CDR1 and CDR2 sequences are SGHAT and FQNNGV. The CDR3 spans 15 residues. CDR3 in DNA: TGTGCCAGCAGCTTAGATTGGGGATTGGACTATGGCTACACCTTC. Residues: CASSLDWGLDYGYTF. The whole variable domain, filled in from reference TRBV11-2 and TRBJ1-2, reads EAGVAQSPRYKIIEKRQSVAFWCNPISGHATLYWYQQILGQGPKLLIQFQNNGVVDDSQLPKDRFSAERLKGVDSTLKIQPAKLEDSAVYLCASSLDWGLDYGYTFGSGTRLTVV.

The chain employs TRBV25-1 and TRBJ2-1; possibly TRBD1 for D (6 bases). This CDR3 is 16 amino acids long. The V and J ends lost 1 base and 4 bases respectively, with 14 bases between them. From germline, CDR1 is MGHDK and CDR2 SYGVNS. The CDR3 here is CASSESLDRLYNEQFF. DNA of the CDR3: TGTGCCAGCAGTGAATCATTGGACAGATTGTACAATGAGCAGTTCTTC. Supplemented by reference TRBV25-1 and TRBJ2-1, the full variable domain reads EADIYQTPRYLVIGTGKKITLECSQTMGHDKMYWYQQDPGMELHLIHYSYGVNSTEKGDLSSESTVSRIRTEHFPLTLESARPSHTSQYLCASSESLDRLYNEQFFGPGTRLTVL.

This clonotype turned up a few times. The gene calls are TRBV7-8 and TRBJ2-5, with TRBD2 matching 7 bases. From germline, CDR1 is SGHVS and CDR2 FQNEAQ. V gave up 5 bases and J gave up 3 bases; unmatched junction bases: 12. The CDR3 sequence is 16 residues long. The CDR3: CASSPRPAGAEETQYF. DNA of the CDR3: TGTGCCAGCAGCCCACGGCCGGCGGGAGCGGAAGAGACCCAGTACTTC.

The chain uses TRBV27 and TRBJ2-7, with 8 positions matching TRBD1. Germline V gene lookup returns CDR1 MNHEY and CDR2 SMNVEV (reference sequence). V lost 1 base and J lost 3; bases outside the gene matches: 5. The CDR3 is 15 residues long. CDR3 bases: TGTGCCAGCAGTTTATTTGGACAGGGTGTCTACGAGCAGTACTTC. It yields the protein CASSLFGQGVYEQYF.

This clonotype was found a few times. The chain links TRBV27 to TRBJ2-5; 9 bases match TRBD2. The V gene end was trimmed by 4 bases and the J gene end by 3 bases; junction bases not matched to a gene: 6. The germline gives CDR1 MNHEY, CDR2 SMNVEV (reference sequence). The CDR3 has 15 residues. The CDR3 protein is CASSYHSGGEETQYF. The DNA for the CDR3 is TGTGCCAGCAGTTATCATAGCGGGGGTGAAGAGACCCAGTACTTC.

The chain has TRBV27 and TRBJ2-3; possible D gene TRBD2, 6 bases. Trimming removed 5 bases at V and 0 bases at J, with 15 bases between. Germline assignment: CDR1 MNHEY and CDR2 SMNVEV (reference sequence). This CDR3 spans 16 amino acids. For the CDR3, the DNA is TGTGCCAGCAGTACGCGCCGGGACTGGAGCACAGATACGCAGTATTTT. Translating gives CASSTRRDWSTDTQYF.

The chain links TRBV6-1 to TRBJ1-4; 9 bases line up with TRBD1. From germline, CDR1 is MNHNS and CDR2 SASEGT. The CDR3 contains 14 residues. J lost 7 bases, V lost 8 bases, and 8 bases had no gene match. The CDR3 coding sequence is TGTGCCAGCGTACCGGGACAGGGAGGTGAAAAACTGTTTTTT. Protein: CASVPGQGGEKLFF.

This clonotype has a single count. The rearrangement joins TRBV14 to TRBJ2-5; no clear D gene. The CDR3 consists of 12 residues. Between the trimmed V and J ends, which lost 1 base and 5 bases, there was a span of 5 bases. Germline V lookup: CDR1 SGHDN, CDR2 FVKESK. The CDR3 DNA is TGTGCCAGCAGCCAAGGGCGGGAGACCCAGTACTTC. Its protein product is CASSQGRETQYF.

This clonotype was counted between two and nine times. The chain uses TRBV2 and TRBJ1-2, with 9 nucleotides matching TRBD1. Germline V gene data show CDR1 as SNHLY and CDR2 as FYNNEI. Trimming removed 6 bases from V and 4 bases from J; junction bases left unmatched: 6. The CDR3 has 14 amino acids. DNA for the CDR3: TGTGCCAGCAGCGCGGGACAGGGCGCCTATGGCTACACCTTC. Translated, it gives CASSAGQGAYGYTF.

This clonotype was seen more than once but under ten times. The chain links TRBV6-2 or TRBV6-3 to TRBJ1-1; the D gene is possibly TRBD1 (5 bases). Germline V gene data show CDR1 as MNHEY and CDR2 as SVGEGT. CDR3 length: 15 residues. Trimming pared 6 bases from V and 5 bases from J, leaving 19 bases between. CDR3 DNA sequence: TGTGCCAGCAGCCAGGGTAGCGGGGGTACGACTGAAGCTTTCTTT. Amino acids: CASSQGSGGTTEAFF.

The table lists this clonotype with a few counts. This chain uses TRBV20-1 with TRBJ1-2; weak D call: TRBD1 (5 bases). V was cut by 3 bases and J by 4 bases, with 15 bases left in between. The CDR3 has 14 amino acids. Looked up from germline, CDR1 is DFQATT and CDR2 is SNEGSKA (reference sequence). The CDR3 loop reads CSAREGGEFYGYTF. CDR3 bases: TGCAGTGCTAGGGAGGGAGGGGAATTCTATGGCTACACCTTC.

This clonotype was observed a handful of times. The chain combines TRBV20-1 with TRBJ1-1, with D unclear. The CDR3 length is 13 residues. The V and J ends lost 7 bases and 1 base respectively, with 13 bases between them. From germline, CDR1 is DFQATT and CDR2 SNEGSKA (reference sequence). The CDR3 DNA follows: TGCAGTGGGACGGGGATGGCGAACACTGAAGCTTTCTTT. Protein product: CSGTGMANTEAFF.

The CDR3 loop reads CASSETYRGDTEAFF. The CDR3 nucleotides are TGTGCCAGCAGCGAAACCTACAGGGGCGACACTGAAGCTTTCTTT. The chain carries TRBV7-9 and TRBJ1-1; 7 nucleotides agree with TRBD1. Trimming at V came to 5 bases and at J to 3 bases, leaving 9 bases not matched to a gene. The CDR3 has 15 residues. Germline values: CDR1 SEHNR, CDR2 FQNEAQ (reference sequence).

The chain joins TRBV19 to TRBJ1-5; D ambiguous. Germline loops: CDR1 LNHDA, CDR2 SQIVND (reference sequence). Between the trimmed V and J ends, which lost 5 bases and 1 base, there was a span of 12 bases. The CDR3 covers 15 residues. CDR3 protein: CASSPPGGSNQPQHF. CDR3 nucleotide sequence: TGTGCCAGTAGTCCGCCAGGAGGGAGCAATCAGCCCCAGCATTTT.

This clonotype came up a few times. The chain has TRBV7-7 and TRBJ2-3, with D uncertain. V was clipped by 5 bases and J by 1 base, with 10 bases between them. Germline CDR1 reads SSHAT; CDR2 reads FNYEAQ (reference sequence). The CDR3 is 14 residues long. CDR3 DNA sequence: TGTGCCAGCAGCAAGCAGCCTGGCACAGATACGCAGTATTTT. It codes for CASSKQPGTDTQYF.